This TCR beta chain is drawn from a study of shared clonotypes between healthy human individuals. Regarding the study as a whole: An anticipated effect of sequencing depth on clonotype sharing among donors was recognized. Sampling included only blood; tissue repertoires likely differ.

Deletions cut 4 bases from V and 1 base from J, with 15 bases between. In germline, CDR1 is SGHDN, CDR2 FVKESK. The CDR3 is 16 residues long. In unsorted samples, genomic DNA was obtained using 90 million or so PBMCs. With ten immunoSEQ deep assay plates, unsorted PBMC DNA underwent sequencing. Measured with immunoSEQ multiplex PCR; TCRdb has only the in-frame clones, and not every one. The table records around 500,000 clones, 81% of them present only once. A note on this clone: Its antigen is undetermined.

The material sequenced was PBMCs. V usage is TRBV14 and J usage is TRBJ2-3; D is tentatively TRBD1 or TRBD2 (5 bases each). The receptor's source is a woman in her 40s in good health. Some clones in this sample may be carry-over from other donors' samples. In DNA, the CDR3 is TGTGCCAGCAGCCTTCTGCCGGGGCGCGGCACAGATACGCAGTATTTT. Protein: CASSLLPGRGTDTQYF.